A selection of T cell receptor beta chains follows, all from one sample in a study of blood T cell repertoires in COVID-19. Some clones are missing from TCRdb's copy, which holds only in-frame ones; the method was immunoSEQ multiplex PCR. The table lists 100,000 to 150,000 clones, approximately 81% of them singletons. The sample taken for sequencing was peripheral blood. Every receptor here comes from a man aged 35 to 55 with active or convalescent COVID-19. The CDR3 runs from the conserved cysteine through the conserved F or W. D genes are given only for firm matches. Expanded clones are given a class, and other clones once, few, many or no size at all.

clone_size: -
v_call: TRBV6-4
j_call: TRBJ2-1
cdr3_length: 16
d_call: TRBD1
cdr3_nt: TGTGCCAGCAGTGACTTTCCGGGACAGGGGAACAATGAGCAGTTCTTC
cdr3_aa: CASSDFPGQGNNEQFF

clone_size: -
v_call: TRBV28
j_call: TRBJ1-2
cdr3_length: 13
d_call: -
cdr3_nt: TGTGCCAGCAGTTTGGCAGGGTTCTATGGCTACACCTTC
cdr3_aa: CASSLAGFYGYTF

clone_size: -
v_call: TRBV24-1
j_call: TRBJ2-1
cdr3_length: 18
d_call: TRBD2
cdr3_nt: TGTGCCACCAGTGTGGGGACTAGCGGGAGTGGGAGGGACAATGAGCAGTTCTTC
cdr3_aa: CATSVGTSGSGRDNEQFF

clone_size: -
v_call: TRBV6-5
j_call: TRBJ2-3
cdr3_length: 12
d_call: -
cdr3_nt: TGTGCCAGCGGGGGGGCGGGAGATACGCAGTATTTT
cdr3_aa: CASGGAGDTQYF

clone_size: -
v_call: TRBV2
j_call: TRBJ2-3
cdr3_length: 15
d_call: -
cdr3_nt: TGTGCCAGCAGTCTGGCCGTGAGCGGCACAGATACGCAGTATTTT
cdr3_aa: CASSLAVSGTDTQYF

clone_size: -
v_call: TRBV7-6
j_call: TRBJ1-4
cdr3_length: 16
d_call: -
cdr3_nt: TGTGCCAGCAGCCATACAGTACTCTCAACTGATGAAAAACTGTTTTTT
cdr3_aa: CASSHTVLSTDEKLFF

clone_size: -
v_call: TRBV2
j_call: TRBJ1-1
cdr3_length: 14
d_call: TRBD1
cdr3_nt: TGTGCCAGCACTTGGACAGGGATCAACACTGAAGCTTTCTTT
cdr3_aa: CASTWTGINTEAFF

clone_size: -
v_call: TRBV5-1
j_call: TRBJ1-1
cdr3_length: 14
d_call: -
cdr3_nt: TGCGCCAGCAGCTTGGGACAGATGAACACTGAAGCTTTCTTT
cdr3_aa: CASSLGQMNTEAFF

clone_size: -
v_call: TRBV7-9
j_call: TRBJ2-3
cdr3_length: 14
d_call: TRBD2
cdr3_nt: TGTGCCAGCAGCCGAGGACTAGTAGGGGATACGCAGTATTTT
cdr3_aa: CASSRGLVGDTQYF

clone_size: -
v_call: TRBV7-3
j_call: TRBJ2-5
cdr3_length: 13
d_call: -
cdr3_nt: TGTGCCAGCAGCTTCCTCCCCGGGGAGACCCAGTACTTC
cdr3_aa: CASSFLPGETQYF

clone_size: -
v_call: TRBV6-1
j_call: TRBJ2-1
cdr3_length: 14
d_call: -
cdr3_nt: TGTGCCAGCAGTGAAGCGGGACTCCTTCGGGAGCAGTTCTTC
cdr3_aa: CASSEAGLLREQFF

clone_size: -
v_call: TRBV7-2
j_call: TRBJ1-3
cdr3_length: 15
d_call: -
cdr3_nt: TGTGCCAGCAGCTTAGGGCCCATGGCAGGAAACACCATATATTTT
cdr3_aa: CASSLGPMAGNTIYF

clone_size: -
v_call: TRBV24-1
j_call: TRBJ2-1
cdr3_length: 16
d_call: TRBD2
cdr3_nt: TGTGCCACCAGTGATCCCCGAGCGGGAGGGTCCAATGAGCAGTTCTTC
cdr3_aa: CATSDPRAGGSNEQFF

clone_size: -
v_call: TRBV25-1
j_call: TRBJ1-2
cdr3_length: 12
d_call: TRBD1
cdr3_nt: TGTGCCAGCAGGGGACAGGGAGGAGGCTACACCTTC
cdr3_aa: CASRGQGGGYTF

clone_size: -
v_call: TRBV10-3
j_call: TRBJ2-1
cdr3_length: 13
d_call: TRBD2
cdr3_nt: TGTGCCATCAAAGCGGGGGTTACGAATGAGCAGTTCTTC
cdr3_aa: CAIKAGVTNEQFF

clone_size: -
v_call: TRBV2
j_call: TRBJ1-5
cdr3_length: 14
d_call: -
cdr3_nt: TGTGCCAGCAGTGAGTCGGGAAACAAGCAGCCCCAGCATTTT
cdr3_aa: CASSESGNKQPQHF

clone_size: -
v_call: TRBV5-4
j_call: TRBJ2-2
cdr3_length: 18
d_call: -
cdr3_nt: TGTGCCAGCAGCTTGGAAGGGCCAGGGCGCGCGAACACCGGGGAGCTGTTTTTT
cdr3_aa: CASSLEGPGRANTGELFF

clone_size: -
v_call: TRBV3-1/TRBV3-2
j_call: TRBJ1-2
cdr3_length: 17
d_call: -
cdr3_nt: TGTGCCAGCAGCCAAGATAGTCACGGGAAAGCTAACTATGGCTACACCTTC
cdr3_aa: CASSQDSHGKANYGYTF

clone_size: -
v_call: TRBV4-3
j_call: TRBJ1-6
cdr3_length: 17
d_call: -
cdr3_nt: TGCGCCAGCAGCCAAGATTCGCCAGGGTGGTCTAATTCACCCCTCCACTTT
cdr3_aa: CASSQDSPGWSNSPLHF

clone_size: once
v_call: TRBV27
j_call: TRBJ2-3
cdr3_length: 17
d_call: TRBD2
cdr3_nt: TGTGCCAGCAGTTTAGCGGGGGGTCGGTCTAGCACAGATACGCAGTATTTT
cdr3_aa: CASSLAGGRSSTDTQYF

clone_size: -
v_call: TRBV7-9
j_call: TRBJ1-5
cdr3_length: 17
d_call: -
cdr3_nt: TGTGCCAGAACCATCCTACCCCGACACCTTAGCAATCAGCCCCAGCATTTT
cdr3_aa: CARTILPRHLSNQPQHF

clone_size: -
v_call: TRBV11-3
j_call: TRBJ2-2
cdr3_length: 17
d_call: TRBD2
cdr3_nt: TGTGCCAGCAGCTTATCGGGGGGGCTCTGGTACACCGGGGAGCTGTTTTTT
cdr3_aa: CASSLSGGLWYTGELFF

clone_size: few
v_call: TRBV5-4
j_call: TRBJ2-2
cdr3_length: 14
d_call: TRBD2
cdr3_nt: TGTGCCAGCACCTCCCGGGGGGTGGCCGGGGAGCTGTTTTTT
cdr3_aa: CASTSRGVAGELFF

clone_size: -
v_call: TRBV5-4
j_call: TRBJ2-7
cdr3_length: 12
d_call: -
cdr3_nt: TGTGCCAGCAGTTACCCAGGAGGCGAGCAGTACTTC
cdr3_aa: CASSYPGGEQYF

clone_size: -
v_call: TRBV7-8
j_call: TRBJ2-3
cdr3_length: 14
d_call: -
cdr3_nt: TGTGCCAGCAGCTTATTTACAGTTCCAGATACGCAGTATTTT
cdr3_aa: CASSLFTVPDTQYF

clone_size: -
v_call: TRBV6-4
j_call: TRBJ1-2
cdr3_length: 12
d_call: -
cdr3_nt: TGTGCCAGCAGGGAGAGGAGGGGTCGCTACACCTTC
cdr3_aa: CASRERRGRYTF

clone_size: -
v_call: TRBV5-6
j_call: TRBJ2-1
cdr3_length: 14
d_call: -
cdr3_nt: TGTGCCGCCAATAGACGACAGGTCTACAATGAGCAGTTCTTC
cdr3_aa: CAANRRQVYNEQFF

clone_size: -
v_call: TRBV9
j_call: TRBJ2-7
cdr3_length: 14
d_call: TRBD1
cdr3_nt: TGTGCCAGCAGCGCCGGGACAGGGCCCTACGAGCAGTACTTC
cdr3_aa: CASSAGTGPYEQYF

clone_size: -
v_call: TRBV27
j_call: TRBJ2-4
cdr3_length: 17
d_call: -
cdr3_nt: TGTGCCAGCAGTCCACGCCTTAGCGTAAGAGCCAAAAACATTCAGTACTTC
cdr3_aa: CASSPRLSVRAKNIQYF

clone_size: once
v_call: TRBV11-3
j_call: TRBJ2-2
cdr3_length: 17
d_call: TRBD2
cdr3_nt: TGTGCCAGCAGCGGGGAGGGCGGAGAAAAGAACACCGGGGAGCTGTTTTTT
cdr3_aa: CASSGEGGEKNTGELFF

clone_size: -
v_call: TRBV6-2/TRBV6-3
j_call: TRBJ1-6
cdr3_length: 13
d_call: -
cdr3_nt: TGTGCCAGCAGTCGTTTCCCCGATTCACCCCTCCACTTT
cdr3_aa: CASSRFPDSPLHF

clone_size: few
v_call: TRBV7-9
j_call: TRBJ1-1
cdr3_length: 15
d_call: -
cdr3_nt: TGTGCCAGCAGCGCCTCCGGGATACTGAACACTGAAGCTTTCTTT
cdr3_aa: CASSASGILNTEAFF

clone_size: -
v_call: TRBV2
j_call: TRBJ1-6
cdr3_length: 13
d_call: TRBD1
cdr3_nt: TGTGCCAGCCAGGGACAGGGAGGATCACCCCTCCACTTT
cdr3_aa: CASQGQGGSPLHF

clone_size: -
v_call: TRBV6-5
j_call: TRBJ1-1
cdr3_length: 14
d_call: -
cdr3_nt: TGTGCCAGCATGACGCGGCAAGGGAACACTGAAGCTTTCTTT
cdr3_aa: CASMTRQGNTEAFF

clone_size: -
v_call: TRBV7-2
j_call: TRBJ1-6
cdr3_length: 14
d_call: TRBD1
cdr3_nt: TGTGCCAGCAGCTGGGGACAGGGGAATTCACCCCTCCACTTT
cdr3_aa: CASSWGQGNSPLHF

clone_size: -
v_call: TRBV4-2
j_call: TRBJ2-2
cdr3_length: 14
d_call: -
cdr3_nt: TGTGCCAGCAGCCAGCCCCCAGCGGCCGGGGAGCTGTTTTTT
cdr3_aa: CASSQPPAAGELFF

clone_size: -
v_call: TRBV6-2/TRBV6-3
j_call: TRBJ1-4
cdr3_length: 14
d_call: -
cdr3_nt: TGTGCCAGCAGTTACTGGGCGTTTAATGAAAAACTGTTTTTT
cdr3_aa: CASSYWAFNEKLFF

clone_size: -
v_call: TRBV19
j_call: TRBJ2-3
cdr3_length: 16
d_call: TRBD2
cdr3_nt: TGTGCCAGTAGGGAAAGCGGGGGGGCTAGCACAGATACGCAGTATTTT
cdr3_aa: CASRESGGASTDTQYF

clone_size: -
v_call: TRBV7-9
j_call: TRBJ1-1
cdr3_length: 12
d_call: -
cdr3_nt: TGTGCCAGCACCCCAGACATCGCCGGATCTTTCTTT
cdr3_aa: CASTPDIAGSFF

clone_size: -
v_call: TRBV6-4
j_call: TRBJ2-1
cdr3_length: 13
d_call: -
cdr3_nt: TGTGCCAGCAGCTCACAGGGCGGCGATGAGCAGTTCTTC
cdr3_aa: CASSSQGGDEQFF

clone_size: -
v_call: TRBV19
j_call: TRBJ2-2
cdr3_length: 16
d_call: -
cdr3_nt: TGTGCCAGTGGAGTAGGGGGAATTGGGGGCACCGGGGAGCTGTTTTTT
cdr3_aa: CASGVGGIGGTGELFF

clone_size: -
v_call: TRBV10-3
j_call: TRBJ2-5
cdr3_length: 14
d_call: TRBD1
cdr3_nt: TGTGCCATCAACGACGGGACAGAAGAAGAGACCCAGTACTTC
cdr3_aa: CAINDGTEEETQYF

clone_size: -
v_call: TRBV30
j_call: TRBJ1-1
cdr3_length: 12
d_call: -
cdr3_nt: TGTGCCTGGAGTGCGGGGTTGACTGAAGCTTTCTTT
cdr3_aa: CAWSAGLTEAFF

clone_size: -
v_call: TRBV7-9
j_call: TRBJ1-6
cdr3_length: 14
d_call: -
cdr3_nt: TGTGCCAGCTCCCGGGGAGCTAGCAGCGCACCCCTCCACTTT
cdr3_aa: CASSRGASSAPLHF

clone_size: few
v_call: TRBV5-1
j_call: TRBJ1-3
cdr3_length: 12
d_call: -
cdr3_nt: TGCGCCAGCAGCGCGTCCGGAAACACCATATATTTT
cdr3_aa: CASSASGNTIYF

clone_size: -
v_call: TRBV11-1
j_call: TRBJ2-4
cdr3_length: 14
d_call: -
cdr3_nt: TGTGCCAGCAGTTCTCTATTCACAGGAGACATTCAGTACTTC
cdr3_aa: CASSSLFTGDIQYF

clone_size: -
v_call: TRBV6-5
j_call: TRBJ1-2
cdr3_length: 13
d_call: TRBD1
cdr3_nt: TGTGCCAGCAGCCCGGGACAGGGATTTGGCTACACCTTC
cdr3_aa: CASSPGQGFGYTF

clone_size: -
v_call: TRBV5-1
j_call: TRBJ1-6
cdr3_length: 14
d_call: TRBD1
cdr3_nt: TGCGCCAGCAGCCAGACAGGGTCCTATTCACCCCTCCACTTT
cdr3_aa: CASSQTGSYSPLHF